The TCR beta chain under discussion was sequenced for a study of T cell changes during pregnancy in multiple sclerosis. Measured with immunoSEQ multiplex PCR; TCRdb has only the in-frame clones, and not every one. The sample holds about 40,000 clones, around nine tenths seen once. The CDR3 spans 16 residues. The receptor's source is a female donor with multiple sclerosis, enrolled in a pregnancy study. Sequencing was performed on CD4+ T cells from peripheral blood mononuclear cells, taken in the third trimester of pregnancy. The V and J genes are TRBV21-1 and TRBJ2-4; the table names TRBD2, a call not compared with the DNA. TRBV21-1 is recorded as a pseudogene. CDR3: CASSSRTSGFKNIQYF. CDR3 coding DNA: TGTGCCAGCAGCTCCCGGACTAGCGGGTTTAAAAACATTCAGTACTTC.